This TCR beta chain was identified during a study of shared T cell receptors in the human thymus (dated by TCRdb to the early 2020s). In the study overall: The study investigated the way shared, self-reactive T-cell receptor alpha chains are produced in the human thymus.

Notes on this clone: This receptor's antigen is unknown. No base quality information exists; no much larger clone differs at one position.

The library was obtained by the immunoSEQ multiplex PCR assay. The immuneACCESS repertoire file appears here via TCRdb, limited to in-frame rearrangements. These files lack a portion of the clones; in checked studies, under half of the deficit traces to unresolved V genes, and the cause of the others is not known. Across this sample there are roughly 710,000 clones, with 80% to 90% seen only once. Under 0.012% of the sample belongs to the ten largest clones. Germline trimming amounts to 5 bases on V and 3 bases on J, with 9 as the count of junction bases outside the gene matches. Including cysteine and phenylalanine, the CDR3 has 15 amino acids. Left in the record is the CDR3 DNA by itself, 45 bases read in frame from the first base. CDR1 ENHRY and CDR2 SYGVKD are derived from the germline V gene. The same sample was also studied in work on human thymus T cells. The second paper further reports: The donors were immunologically healthy infants in Finland who had open corrective cardiac surgery for congenital heart defects. Thymus tissue was collected as surgical resects that were removed during corrective cardiac surgery. Both the thymic and the peripheral blood repertoires appeared to show biased V and J gene segment usage. Highly overlapping thymic TCR repertoires among unrelated individuals were reported in the related research. The study characterized TCR alpha and beta repertoires from under 10 infant thymus samples and a few related peripheral blood samples. The cohort included several male and two female infants, with donor ages spanning 7 to 244 days. Thymocytes were released mechanically from tissue and stored at -70 °C as pellets of 10-30 million cells. Genomic DNA was extracted from frozen cell pellets with a QIAsymphony instrument. Using the immunoSEQ multiplex PCR assay, the TCRB and TCRAD loci were amplified from a standardized quantity of quality-controlled genomic DNA. Amplicons spanned the V(D)J region at a length sufficient to cover the CDR3 and identify V and J genes. The commercial immunoSEQ service was used to sequence amplicons on an Illumina platform. Primer bias and sequencing errors were corrected as previously described, and TCRAD and TCRB were defined on the basis of the IMGT database. The repertoires were analysed using immunoSEQ Analyzer 3.0 and VDJTools for basic statistics, V/J segment usage, diversity estimates, rarefaction and pairwise overlap. Diversity was estimated with Chao1, ChaoE, Efron-Thisted, Shannon and inverse Simpson indices, and also on datasets down-sampled to the smallest sample. Repertoire overlap was determined by strict matching of CDR3 nucleotide sequence, V gene and J gene, and Jaccard-based multidimensional scaling clustering was applied. Thymus samples yielded on average roughly 810,000 unique TCRB clonotypes, compared with roughly 80,000 from blood samples.

The rearranged segments are TRBV10-3 and TRBJ2-7; 8 nucleotides in the junction match TRBD1. Sequencing was carried out using thymocytes. The sequence was collected from a girl under three years old with a congenital heart defect. Donor details come from another sample of the same person, matched by shared clones. CDR3 region: CAISLDRGFGYEQYF. The nucleotide sequence is given as TGTGCCATCAGTTTAGACAGGGGATTCGGCTACGAGCAGTACTTC.